Below, 9 T cell receptor beta chains from the same sample are listed, as sequenced in a study of type 1 and type 2 diabetes patients. The PCR template was genomic DNA. A primer set of 30 forward and 13 reverse primers amplified the CDR3. Each CDR3 protein gets one entry after TCRdb re-called the multiplex PCR reads with MiXCR. The profile shows under 300,000 distinct CDR3 sequences, roughly 50% of them singletons. What was sequenced was peripheral blood mononuclear cells (PBMCs). All receptors come from a young man with type 2 diabetes.

About this clonotype itself: The germline gene is not matched at one end of the junction; a read error may be the cause. This rearrangement joins TRBV6-5 to TRBJ2-3; TRBD2 matches 8 bases. Germline CDR1 is MNHEY and CDR2 is SVGAGI. CDR3 length: 15 amino acids. The CDR3 coding sequence is TGTGCCAGCGGTTACTCGGGACTAGGAGTCGATACGCAGTATTTT. Protein: CASGYSGLGVDTQYF.

The chain employs TRBV28 and TRBJ2-7; tentative D call: TRBD1 (6 bases). Deletions cut 8 bases from V and 2 bases from J, with 16 bases between. CDR1 MDHEN and CDR2 SYDVKM come from the germline V gene. The CDR3 spans 14 residues. The CDR3 DNA reads as TGTGCCAGCGGACAAACAGGGTTTACCTACGAGCAGTACTTC. Translating gives CASGQTGFTYEQYF.

This rearrangement joins TRBV20-1 to TRBJ1-3, with D unresolved. The CDR3 is 14 residues long. The V and J ends lost 6 bases and 0 bases respectively, with 12 bases between them. Germline V lookup: CDR1 DFQATT, CDR2 SNEGSKA (reference sequence). In DNA form, the CDR3 reads TGCAGTGCGGGCGGCAGCAGCTCTGGAAACACCATATATTTT. This sequence encodes CSAGGSSSGNTIYF.

The rearrangement links TRBV7-2 to TRBJ1-6; a possible D gene is TRBD1 (6 bases). This CDR3 is built from 16 residues. V was shortened by 4 bases and J by 11 bases, with 21 bases between the two germline ends. CDR1 and CDR2 from the germline V gene are SGHTA and FQGNSA. The CDR3 DNA reads TGTGCCAGCAGCTCGGACGGACAGATTATCAATCCACCCCTCCACTTT. It encodes CASSSDGQIINPPLHF.

A remark on this clonotype: The conserved closing phenylalanine or tryptophan is absent in this CDR3, likely reflecting a read error. The chain recombines TRBV29-1 with TRBJ1-2; 10 bases are a match to TRBD1. Germline CDR1 and CDR2: SQVTM and ANQGSEA. The CDR3 is 13 residues long. The junction had 6 bases not matched to a gene; V was cut back by 6 bases and J by 5 bases. DNA of the CDR3: TGCAGCGTGAGGGACAGGGGAACATATGGCTACACCCTC. Translation: CSVRDRGTYGYTL.

This clonotype was observed a few times. The CDR3 spells CSAGAGSSYEQYF. For the CDR3, the DNA is TGCAGTGCCGGGGCGGGGAGCTCCTACGAGCAGTACTTC. This chain joins TRBV20-1 and TRBJ2-7; D is possibly TRBD2 (6 bases). Trimming removed 6 bases from V and 0 bases from J, with 12 bases in between. Germline V CDR1 and CDR2: DFQATT, SNEGSKA (reference sequence). CDR3 size: 13 residues.

This chain links TRBV20-1 with TRBJ2-1; 10 positions match TRBD2. Germline V gives CDR1 DFQATT, CDR2 SNEGSKA (reference sequence). Trimming took 6 bases from V and 2 from J; bases not matched to a gene: 4. This CDR3 is built from 14 residues. The CDR3 DNA reads as TGCAGTGCACAGGGACTAGCGACCTACAATGAGCAGTTCTTC. Translating gives CSAQGLATYNEQFF.

V is TRBV15 and J is TRBJ2-3, with a possible D match to TRBD1 (6 bases). The CDR3 extends over 17 amino acids. Germline V gene data show CDR1 as LNHNV and CDR2 as YYDKDF (reference sequence). V gave up 1 base and J gave up 0 bases, with 14 bases separating them. DNA for the CDR3: TGTGCCACCAGCAGAGGTTATCAGGGGACAAGCACAGATACGCAGTATTTT. Protein sequence: CATSRGYQGTSTDTQYF.

In its sample, this clonotype was seen a few times. The chain employs TRBV10-2 and TRBJ2-3; D remains unclear. CDR3 size: 14 residues. Germline assignment: CDR1 WSHSY and CDR2 SAAADI. Deletions cut 3 bases from V and 0 bases from J, with 7 bases between. CDR3 loop: CASSDGSSTDTQYF. CDR3 sequence (DNA): TGCGCCAGCAGTGACGGTAGTAGCACAGATACGCAGTATTTT.